This paragraph covers one T cell receptor (beta chain) sequence. Its antigen is not known. These data belong to a study of vaccination effects on CD4 cells after COVID-19. Profiled with immunoSEQ multiplex PCR; TCRdb holds only in-frame clones, not every one. The table records roughly 20,000 clones, 70% of them present only once. ViraFEST assay sequencing came after antigen-specific CD4+ T cells were expanded with viral peptide pools. Following a roughly eleven-day culture, CD4+ T cells were purified. Every well got some 1.8 million PBMC, which were grown with around 10 IU/ml IL-2 and 8.5 to 10 ug/ml peptides. Study results and limitations: At late timepoints after vaccination, vaccine- and infection-induced clones shrank markedly.

The specimen comprised CD4+ T cells from PBMCs cultured with HCoV-229E spike peptides, sampled before COVID-19 vaccination. The sequence was obtained from a human donor who received a COVID-19 vaccine.

CDR3 sequence: CASSTSGPSYEQYF. The DNA for the CDR3 is TGTGCCAGCAGTACGTCCGGGCCAAGCTACGAGCAGTACTTC. The J gene is TRBJ2-7, the V gene TRBV11-2; D unresolved. Trimming took 6 bases from V and 3 from J, leaving 15 bases between them. The CDR3 covers 14 residues. The germline CDR1 and CDR2 sequences are SGHAT and FQNNGV.